This TCR beta chain was captured in a study of quantifying T cell responses using KT2 cells. The overall study: TCR alpha and beta constant-region primers primed reverse transcription of RNA.

Study-wide results and limits: Input KT2 cell number predicted KT2 alpha and beta sequence counts linearly over several orders of magnitude.

Trimming took 5 bases from V and 7 from J, leaving 6 bases between them. CDR3 size: 11 residues. Germline CDR1 is KGHSH and CDR2 is LQKENI. The table lists this clonotype with a few counts. Its antigen is not known. A single-stranded UMI oligo with SP2 sequence was ligated to cDNA 3' ends. First-round PCR used about 4 cycles and beta primers RC1.1 and RC1.2 covering TRBC1 and TRBC2. TCRdb re-derived calls from the UMI-ligation and nested PCR reads in MiXCR, one entry per CDR3 protein. The table records approximately 57,000 distinct CDR3 sequences, around 12% of them present only once. The chain uses TRBV18 and TRBJ1-3; no definite D call. Specimen: PBMCs spiked with cells of the T cell clone KT2. The source of this sequence is a human donor. The CDR3 DNA is TGTGCCAGCTCAGACCGGAACACCATATATTTT. This sequence encodes CASSDRNTIYF.